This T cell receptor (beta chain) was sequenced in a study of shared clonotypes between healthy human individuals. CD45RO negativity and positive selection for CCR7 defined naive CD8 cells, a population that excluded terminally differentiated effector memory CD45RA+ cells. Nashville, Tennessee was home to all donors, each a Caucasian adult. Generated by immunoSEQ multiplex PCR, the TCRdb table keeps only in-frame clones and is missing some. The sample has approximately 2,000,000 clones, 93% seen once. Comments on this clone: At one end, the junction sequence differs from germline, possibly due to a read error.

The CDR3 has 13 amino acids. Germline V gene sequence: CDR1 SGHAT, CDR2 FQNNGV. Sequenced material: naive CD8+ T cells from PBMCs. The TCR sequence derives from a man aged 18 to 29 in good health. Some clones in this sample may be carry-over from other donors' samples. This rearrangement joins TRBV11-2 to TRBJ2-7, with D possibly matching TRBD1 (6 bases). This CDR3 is CASSPGTSSEQYF. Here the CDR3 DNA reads TGTGCCAGCAGCCCCGGGACATCCTCCGAGCAGTACTTC.